This T cell receptor (beta chain) was documented in a study of OX40 agonist ivuxolimab in advanced cancers. Across the whole study: Dose-escalation subjects each had hepatocellular carcinoma, melanoma, renal cell or head and neck cancer.

The CDR3 runs to 15 residues. Germline trimming cut 2 bases from V and 2 bases from J; bases unmatched to any gene: 5. The V gene's germline CDR1 is MNHEY and CDR2 SVGAGI. As to this clone: Antigen: not known.

Systemic immunosuppression or a history of autoimmune disease excluded patients. Sequenced by immunoSEQ multiplex PCR; TCRdb stores in-frame clones only, minus some. Here the sample spans tens of thousands of clones, 70% to 90% being singletons. Findings and limits, study-wide: The study observed clonal expansion of CD4+ and CD8+ blood T cells by week 6 at 0.1 to 3.0 mg/kg.

The chain uses TRBV6-5 and TRBJ2-7, with 8 positions matching TRBD1. The source material was CD4+ or CD8+ T cells sorted from blood, sampled in a trial of the OX40 agonist ivuxolimab. The TCR sequence derives from an adult with an advanced solid tumor such as melanoma, head and neck, liver or kidney cancer. CDR3 in amino acids: CASSYAGTGAYEQYF. CDR3 nucleotides: TGTGCCAGCAGTTACGCCGGGACAGGCGCCTACGAGCAGTACTTC.